This T cell receptor (beta chain) was sequenced for a study of T cell repertoires in cytomegalovirus infection. Study details: Peptides in the study included HLA-C-restricted and HLA-B-restricted CMV epitopes. CMV infection together with matching HLA type was indicated by public TCR beta signatures.

A few counts support this clonotype. What it binds is unknown. CDR1 is SGHTA and CDR2 is FQGNSA in the germline V gene. CDR3 length: 13 amino acids. The V end lost 3 bases, the J end lost 5 bases, and 10 bases lay between the germline ends. TCRdb independently ran MiXCR on the reads; one entry per CDR3 protein. Of approximately 120,000 distinct CDR3 sequences detected, more than 25% appear once; the ten largest clones hold around three fifths. The chain employs TRBV7-2 and TRBJ2-5, with a tentative D call TRBD1 (6 bases). The clonotype originates from a human donor in good health (CMV status not recorded). Some clones in this sample may be carry-over from other donors' samples. The input for sequencing was CD8+ T cells from cultured PBMCs, taken from culture after CMV antigen stimulation. The CDR3 DNA reads as TGTGCCAGCAGCTTTCACACAGGGGAGACCCAGTACTTC. Protein sequence: CASSFHTGETQYF. Drawing the rest from reference TRBV7-2 and TRBJ2-5, the complete variable domain is GAGVSQSPSNKVTEKGKDVELRCDPISGHTALYWYRQSLGQGLEFLIYFQGNSAPDKSGLPSDRFSAERTGGSVSTLTIQRTQQEDSAVYLCASSFHTGETQYFGPGTRLLVL.